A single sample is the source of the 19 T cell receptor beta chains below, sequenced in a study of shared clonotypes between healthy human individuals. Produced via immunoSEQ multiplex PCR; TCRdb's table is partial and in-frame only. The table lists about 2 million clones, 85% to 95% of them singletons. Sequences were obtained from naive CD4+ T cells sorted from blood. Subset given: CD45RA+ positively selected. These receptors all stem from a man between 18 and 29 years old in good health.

CDR3 region: CATRAPGQGWQPQHF. The CDR3 nucleotides are TGTGCCACCAGAGCCCCGGGACAGGGGTGGCAGCCCCAGCATTTT. The chain carries TRBV15 and TRBJ1-5, with 10 bases lining up with TRBD1. CDR1 is LNHNV and CDR2 is YYDKDF in the germline V gene (reference sequence). The CDR3 contains 15 residues. J was trimmed by 7 bases and V by 6 bases; bases with no gene match: 9. The whole variable domain, remainder taken from reference TRBV15 and TRBJ1-5, is DAMVIQNPRYQVTQFGKPVTLSCSQTLNHNVMYWYQQKSSQAPKLLFHYYDKDFNNEADTPDNFQSRRPNTSFCFLDIRSPGLGDTAMYLCATRAPGQGWQPQHFGDGTRLSIL.

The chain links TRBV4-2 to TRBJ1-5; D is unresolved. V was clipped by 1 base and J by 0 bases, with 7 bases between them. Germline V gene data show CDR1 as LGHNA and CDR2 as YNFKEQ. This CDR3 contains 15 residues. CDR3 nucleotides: TGTGCCAGCAGCCAAGCAGATTATAGCAATCAGCCCCAGCATTTT. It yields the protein CASSQADYSNQPQHF.

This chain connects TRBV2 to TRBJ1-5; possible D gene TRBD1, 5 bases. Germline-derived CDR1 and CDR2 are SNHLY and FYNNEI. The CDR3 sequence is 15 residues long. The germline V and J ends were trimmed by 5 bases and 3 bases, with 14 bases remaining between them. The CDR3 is CASSTTTVNNQPQHF. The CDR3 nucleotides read TGTGCCAGCAGTACCACGACAGTGAACAATCAGCCCCAGCATTTT.

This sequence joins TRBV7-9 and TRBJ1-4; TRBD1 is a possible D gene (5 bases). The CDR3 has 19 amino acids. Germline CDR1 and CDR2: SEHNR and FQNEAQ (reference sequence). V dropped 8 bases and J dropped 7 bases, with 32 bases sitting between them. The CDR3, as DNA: TGTGCCAGCCGCGGGGCAGGAGACCAAATAAGTGGGGTTGGTGAAAAACTGTTTTTT. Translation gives CASRGAGDQISGVGEKLFF.

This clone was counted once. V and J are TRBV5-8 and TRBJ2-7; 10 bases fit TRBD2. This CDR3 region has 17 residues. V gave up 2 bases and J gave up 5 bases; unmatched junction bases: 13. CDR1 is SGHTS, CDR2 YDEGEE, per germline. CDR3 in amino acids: CASSFLTRLAGAHEQYF. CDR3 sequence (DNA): TGTGCCAGCAGCTTTTTAACGCGCCTAGCGGGAGCCCACGAGCAGTACTTC.

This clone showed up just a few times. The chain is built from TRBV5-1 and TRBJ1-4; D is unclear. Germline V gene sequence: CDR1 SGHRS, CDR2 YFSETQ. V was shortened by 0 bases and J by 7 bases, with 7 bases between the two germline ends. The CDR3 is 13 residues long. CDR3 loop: CASSLGGVEKLFF. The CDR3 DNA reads TGCGCCAGCAGCTTGGGTGGGGTTGAAAAACTGTTTTTT.

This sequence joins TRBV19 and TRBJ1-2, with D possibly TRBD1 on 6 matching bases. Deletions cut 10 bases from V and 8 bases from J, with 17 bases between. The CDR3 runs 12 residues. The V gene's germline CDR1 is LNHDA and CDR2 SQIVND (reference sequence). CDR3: CATTGTTRGYTF. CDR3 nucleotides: TGTGCCACTACCGGGACAACGCGCGGCTACACCTTC.

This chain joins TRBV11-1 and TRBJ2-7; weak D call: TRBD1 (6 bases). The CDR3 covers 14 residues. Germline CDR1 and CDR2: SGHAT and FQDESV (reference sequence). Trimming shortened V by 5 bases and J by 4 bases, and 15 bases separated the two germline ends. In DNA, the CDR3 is TGTGCCAGCAGCCCCGTAGGGGGAATGTACGAGCAGTACTTC. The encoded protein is CASSPVGGMYEQYF.

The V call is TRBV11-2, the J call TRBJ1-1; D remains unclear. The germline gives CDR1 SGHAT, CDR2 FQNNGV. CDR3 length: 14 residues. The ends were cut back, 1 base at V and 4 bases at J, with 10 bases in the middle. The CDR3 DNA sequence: TGTGCCAGCAGCTTAGGGGCCCGGGGCACTGAAGCTTTCTTT. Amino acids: CASSLGARGTEAFF.

The CDR3 DNA sequence: TGTGCCAGCAGAATGGACGGAAACTACGAGCAGTACTTC. Protein: CASRMDGNYEQYF. V and J are TRBV2 and TRBJ2-7; D not resolved. CDR1 is SNHLY and CDR2 is FYNNEI in the germline V gene. The CDR3 has 13 residues. V was trimmed by 6 bases and J by 3 bases, leaving 12 bases between them. Complete variable domain (other parts from reference TRBV2 and TRBJ2-7): EPEVTQTPSHQVTQMGQEVILRCVPISNHLYFYWYRQILGQKVEFLVSFYNNEISEKSEIFDDQFSVERPDGSNFTLKIRSTKLEDSAMYFCASRMDGNYEQYFGPGTRLTVT.

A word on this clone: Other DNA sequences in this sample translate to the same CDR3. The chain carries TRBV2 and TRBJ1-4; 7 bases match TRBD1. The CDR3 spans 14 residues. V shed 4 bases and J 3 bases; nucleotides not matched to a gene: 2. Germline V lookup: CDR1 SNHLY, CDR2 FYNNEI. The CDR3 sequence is CASSATGANEKLFF. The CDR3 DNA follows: TGTGCCAGCAGTGCAACAGGGGCTAATGAAAAACTGTTTTTT. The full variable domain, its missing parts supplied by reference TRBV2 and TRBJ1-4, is EPEVTQTPSHQVTQMGQEVILRCVPISNHLYFYWYRQILGQKVEFLVSFYNNEISEKSEIFDDQFSVERPDGSNFTLKIRSTKLEDSAMYFCASSATGANEKLFFGSGTQLSVL.

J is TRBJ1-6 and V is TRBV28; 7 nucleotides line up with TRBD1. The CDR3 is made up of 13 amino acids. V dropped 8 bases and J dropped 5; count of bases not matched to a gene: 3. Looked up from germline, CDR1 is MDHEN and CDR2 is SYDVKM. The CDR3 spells CASWDSNNSPLHF. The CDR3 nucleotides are TGTGCCAGCTGGGACAGCAATAATTCACCCCTCCACTTT.

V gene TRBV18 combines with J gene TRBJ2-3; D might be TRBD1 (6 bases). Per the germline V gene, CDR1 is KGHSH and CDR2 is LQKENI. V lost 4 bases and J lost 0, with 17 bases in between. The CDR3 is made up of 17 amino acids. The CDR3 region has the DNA TGTGCCAGCTCACGGGCCCCGACAGGATGGAGCACAGATACGCAGTATTTT. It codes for CASSRAPTGWSTDTQYF.

In nucleotides, the CDR3 is TGTGCCAGCAAACAGGACGGGTACGAGCAGTACTTC. It is translated as CASKQDGYEQYF. The rearrangement uses TRBV2 and TRBJ2-7; possibly TRBD1 for D (5 bases). Between the trimmed V and J ends, which lost 7 bases and 4 bases, there was a span of 11 bases. Germline-derived CDR1 and CDR2 are SNHLY and FYNNEI. The CDR3 is 12 residues long.

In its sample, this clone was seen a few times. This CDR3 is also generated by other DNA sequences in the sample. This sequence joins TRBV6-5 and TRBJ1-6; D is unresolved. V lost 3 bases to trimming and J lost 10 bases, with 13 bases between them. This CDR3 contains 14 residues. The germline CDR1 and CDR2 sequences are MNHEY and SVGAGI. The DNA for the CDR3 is TGTGCCAGCAGTTATGTCGGTCCGGGGTCACCCCTCCACTTT. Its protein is CASSYVGPGSPLHF.

The CDR3 DNA reads TGTGCCTGGAGTGTGGGGACTAGCGCGTTCTCCTACAATGAGCAGTTCTTC. It encodes CAWSVGTSAFSYNEQFF. The chain carries TRBV30 and TRBJ2-1, with 10 bases identical to TRBD2. Losses at the gene ends were 0 bases for V and 0 bases for J; bases not matched to a gene: 5. CDR1 is GTSNPN, CDR2 SVGIG, per germline (reference sequence). This CDR3 is built from 17 residues.

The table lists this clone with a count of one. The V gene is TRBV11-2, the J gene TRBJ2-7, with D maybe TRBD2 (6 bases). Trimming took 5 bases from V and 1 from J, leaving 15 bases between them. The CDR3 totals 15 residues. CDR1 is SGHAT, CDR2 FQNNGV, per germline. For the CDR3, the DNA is TGTGCCAGCAGCCCCCTCGCTGGGAGGTCCTACGAGCAGTACTTC. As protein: CASSPLAGRSYEQYF.

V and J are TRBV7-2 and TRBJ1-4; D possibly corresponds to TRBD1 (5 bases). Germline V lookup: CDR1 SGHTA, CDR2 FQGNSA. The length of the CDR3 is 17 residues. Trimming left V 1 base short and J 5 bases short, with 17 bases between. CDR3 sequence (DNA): TGTGCCAGCAGCTTAGAGCCCAGGCGGGGGATGAATGAAAAACTGTTTTTT. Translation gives CASSLEPRRGMNEKLFF.

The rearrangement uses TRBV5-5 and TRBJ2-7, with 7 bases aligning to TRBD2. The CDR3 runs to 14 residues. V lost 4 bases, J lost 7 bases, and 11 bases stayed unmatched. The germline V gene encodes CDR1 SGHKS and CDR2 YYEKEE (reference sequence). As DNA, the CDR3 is TGTGCCAGCAGCCGGGGGGATAGCCTAGGTGAGCAGTACTTC. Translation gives CASSRGDSLGEQYF. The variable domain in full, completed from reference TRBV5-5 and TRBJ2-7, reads DAGVTQSPTHLIKTRGQQVTLRCSPISGHKSVSWYQQVLGQGPQFIFQYYEKEERGRGNFPDRFSARQFPNYSSELNVNALLLGDSALYLCASSRGDSLGEQYFGPGTRLTVT.